One sample yielded the 27 T cell receptor beta chains listed below, sequenced in a study of T-cell memory formation after mild COVID-19. TCRdb reanalysed the 5' RACE reads using MiXCR and keeps one entry per CDR3 protein. The sample has about 280,000 distinct CDR3 sequences, under 8.5% seen once. Material for sequencing was PBMCs or a T cell subset sorted from them (not recorded which). The origin of the receptors is a man aged 18 to 35 who had mild COVID-19 (a few samples of this study predate the infection). Cell type and time point are not known.

This clonotype was seen repeatedly, ten times or more. The rearrangement joins TRBV20-1 to TRBJ1-2; tentative D call: TRBD1 (5 bases). This CDR3 region has 15 residues. Germline V gives CDR1 DFQATT, CDR2 SNEGSKA (reference sequence). With 2 bases removed from V and 6 bases from J, the gap between germline ends came to 19 bases. Written as DNA, the CDR3 is TGCAGTGCTAGATCCCACCTCGGGGGGAGGGATGGCTACACCTTC. Its translation is CSARSHLGGRDGYTF.

This chain connects TRBV7-9 to TRBJ1-1, with unresolved D. In germline, CDR1 is SEHNR, CDR2 FQNEAQ (reference sequence). With 3 bases removed from V and 1 base from J, the gap between germline ends came to 6 bases. The CDR3 totals 13 residues. CDR3 amino acids: CASSFDPNTEAFF. The CDR3 DNA reads TGTGCCAGCAGCTTCGATCCGAACACTGAAGCTTTCTTT.

A few counts support this clonotype. The chain uses TRBV4-1 and TRBJ2-7, with 10 bases lining up with TRBD2. The CDR3 totals 14 residues. V lost 5 bases, J lost 2 bases, and 3 bases stayed unmatched. Germline CDR1 MGHRA, CDR2 YSYEKL. The CDR3 reads CASSGLAGAYEQYF. The CDR3 DNA reads as TGCGCCAGCAGCGGGCTAGCGGGGGCCTACGAGCAGTACTTC.

This clonotype has just a few counts. The chain combines TRBV5-4 with TRBJ1-2; D is unresolved. V was cut by 5 bases and J by 6 bases, with 20 bases left in between. The CDR3 sequence is 15 residues long. From germline, CDR1 is SGHNT and CDR2 YYREEE (reference sequence). CDR3 sequence: CASRRATRETNGYTF. In DNA form, the CDR3 reads TGTGCCAGCAGAAGGGCCACACGAGAGACGAATGGCTACACCTTC.

This clonotype turned up a few times. V gene TRBV6-5 combines with J gene TRBJ2-1, with TRBD2 matching over 12 bases. Trimming took 6 bases from V and 5 from J; bases not matched to a gene: 17. Germline V gives CDR1 MNHEY, CDR2 SVGAGI. This CDR3 region has 19 residues. CDR3 sequence reads: CASRRPGTSGSIPNNEQFF. CDR3 bases: TGTGCCAGCAGGCGCCCCGGGACTAGCGGGTCCATCCCCAACAATGAGCAGTTCTTC.

The J gene is TRBJ2-1, the V gene TRBV7-7, with TRBD2 matching over 11 bases. Losses at the gene ends were 1 base for V and 7 bases for J; bases not matched to a gene: 3. The CDR3 is made up of 15 amino acids. Germline V lookup: CDR1 SSHAT, CDR2 FNYEAQ (reference sequence). The CDR3 DNA reads as TGTGCCAGCAGCTTAGGTAGCGGGGGGGTGAATGAGCAGTTCTTC. Encoded protein: CASSLGSGGVNEQFF. Supplemented by reference TRBV7-7 and TRBJ2-1, the full variable domain reads GAGVSQSPRYKVTKRGQDVTLRCDPISSHATLYWYQQALGQGPEFLTYFNYEAQPDKSGLPSDRFSAERPEGSISTLTIQRTEQRDSAMYRCASSLGSGGVNEQFFGPGTRLTVL.

The rearrangement uses TRBV5-4 and TRBJ1-1; perhaps TRBD1 as D (6 bases). Germline-derived CDR1 and CDR2 are SGHNT and YYREEE (reference sequence). The CDR3 consists of 14 residues. Trimming stripped 6 bases from V and 0 bases from J, with 12 bases between. This chain's CDR3 is CASIPQGMNTEAFF. The CDR3 DNA reads as TGTGCCAGCATACCTCAGGGGATGAACACTGAAGCTTTCTTT. The complete variable domain, with remaining parts taken from reference TRBV5-4 and TRBJ1-1, reads ETGVTQSPTHLIKTRGQQVTLRCSSQSGHNTVSWYQQALGQGPQFIFQYYREEENGRGNFPPRFSGLQFPNYSSELNVNALELDDSALYLCASIPQGMNTEAFFGQGTRLTVV.

The V gene is TRBV5-1, the J gene TRBJ2-5; 8 nucleotides agree with TRBD1. Germline CDR1 and CDR2: SGHRS and YFSETQ. Unmatched junction bases numbered 8, after V lost 6 bases and J lost 4 bases. The CDR3 has 14 residues. This CDR3 reads CASIVRRGRETQYF. The CDR3 bases are TGCGCCAGCATCGTACGCAGGGGGCGAGAGACCCAGTACTTC.

This clonotype was recorded a few times. The genes are TRBV5-1 and TRBJ2-3, with D perhaps being TRBD1 or TRBD2 (7 bases each). This CDR3 is 19 amino acids long. In germline, CDR1 is SGHRS, CDR2 YFSETQ. Trimming removed 3 bases at V and 2 bases at J, with 25 bases between. In DNA form, the CDR3 reads TGCGCCAGCAGCTCCTGGGGGGGGACAGCTCTCCGGGACACAGATACGCAGTATTTT. It translates to CASSSWGGTALRDTDTQYF.

This clonotype was found a few times. The chain links TRBV20-1 to TRBJ2-5; either TRBD1 or TRBD2 may fit D (6 bases each). The V end was cut by 6 bases, the J end by 10 bases, with 18 bases between. Germline assignment: CDR1 DFQATT and CDR2 SNEGSKA (reference sequence). The CDR3 loop spans 12 amino acids. The CDR3, as DNA: TGCAGTGCGACAGGTGCCGGGGGCGACCAGTACTTC. Its translation: CSATGAGGDQYF.

This clonotype was detected only a few times. The rearrangement joins TRBV7-2 to TRBJ2-3; D remains unclear. This CDR3 is built from 12 residues. Germline V gene data show CDR1 as SGHTA and CDR2 as FQGNSA. Trimming left V 5 bases short and J 5 bases short, with 8 bases between. Here the CDR3 DNA reads TGTGCCAGCAGCATTCGACTAGATACGCAGTATTTT. It specifies CASSIRLDTQYF.

The chain has TRBV20-1 and TRBJ2-1; 10 bases match TRBD2. From germline, CDR1 is DFQATT and CDR2 SNEGSKA (reference sequence). The trim removed 3 bases at V and 6 bases at J, leaving 14 bases unmatched. There are 17 residues in the CDR3. The CDR3 DNA is TGCAGTGCTAGTTTTAGCGGGGGGCTTGGGTATAGCAATGAGCAGTTCTTC. As protein: CSASFSGGLGYSNEQFF.

This clonotype appeared a few times. The V and J genes are TRBV4-3 and TRBJ2-2, with D possibly matching TRBD2 (9 bases). Looked up from germline, CDR1 is LGHNA and CDR2 is YSLEER. The CDR3 has 18 residues. Trimming stripped 6 bases from V and 7 bases from J, with 27 bases between. The CDR3 nucleotides read TGCGCCAGCAGTCACCAGGGGGCTGGCGGGGGGGCTCACGGGGAGCTGTTTTTT. Amino acid sequence: CASSHQGAGGGAHGELFF.

This clonotype was counted ten times or more. The genes are TRBV7-2 and TRBJ1-5; 7 positions agree with TRBD1. The CDR3 sequence is 14 residues long. The V gene end was trimmed by 5 bases and the J gene end by 9 bases; junction bases not matched to a gene: 10. Per germline, CDR1 SGHTA and CDR2 FQGNSA. Written as DNA, the CDR3 is TGTGCCAGCAGCGCACAGGGGCCCCTAGGGCCCCAGCATTTT. Amino acids: CASSAQGPLGPQHF.

The chain couples TRBV29-1 to TRBJ1-5; 7 bases line up with TRBD1. The CDR3 is 13 amino acids. The germline CDR1 and CDR2 sequences are SQVTM and ANQGSEA. Trimming at V came to 6 bases and at J to 3 bases, leaving 5 bases not matched to a gene. CDR3: CSVGQVDNQPQHF. CDR3 nucleotides: TGCAGCGTAGGACAGGTGGACAATCAGCCCCAGCATTTT. The full variable domain, rest sourced from reference TRBV29-1 and TRBJ1-5, is SAVISQKPSRDICQRGTSLTIQCQVDSQVTMMFWYRQQPGQSLTLIATANQGSEATYESGFVIDKFPISRPNLTFSTLTVSNMSPEDSSIYLCSVGQVDNQPQHFGDGTRLSIL.

This clonotype was counted ten times or more. The chain links TRBV7-6 to TRBJ2-1; possible D gene TRBD1, 6 bases. Germline CDR1 and CDR2: SGHVS and FNYEAQ. V gave up 6 bases and J gave up 2 bases, with 17 bases separating them. The CDR3 has 16 amino acids. CDR3 sequence (DNA): TGTGCCAGCAGTCGTATGACAGGAATTACCTACAATGAGCAGTTCTTC. It specifies CASSRMTGITYNEQFF.

This clonotype was seen a handful of times. J is TRBJ1-4 and V is TRBV12-3 or TRBV12-4, with D possibly matching TRBD1 (6 bases). This CDR3 region has 14 residues. The ends were cut back, 7 bases at V and 11 bases at J, with 20 bases in the middle. As DNA, the CDR3 is TGTGCCAGCACCCAGGGGCCAAATACGGGGAAACTGTTTTTT. It codes for CASTQGPNTGKLFF.

This rearrangement joins TRBV7-9 to TRBJ1-5, with 9 bases aligning to TRBD1. V was clipped by 2 bases and J by 2 bases; unmatched bases: 22. The CDR3 has 22 residues. Germline CDR1 is SEHNR and CDR2 is FQNEAQ (reference sequence). In DNA, the CDR3 is TGTGCCAGCAGCTTAAGTTTTCAGTTCGGTACAGGGGGCATTTACGGCAATCAGCCCCAGCATTTT. Its translation is CASSLSFQFGTGGIYGNQPQHF.

This clonotype was seen a handful of times. The junction departs from germline at one end; a sequencing error may be responsible. This sequence joins TRBV7-7 and TRBJ2-6; D is unresolved. The germline CDR1 and CDR2 sequences are SSHAT and FNYEAQ (reference sequence). The CDR3 has 17 amino acids. The CDR3 region has the DNA TGTGCTAGCAGCCAAACAAGCACGAGCGCGGGGGCCAACGTCCTGACTTTC. Translated, it gives CASSQTSTSAGANVLTF.

The chain has TRBV5-1 and TRBJ2-5; 11 bases align to TRBD2. Germline lookup yields CDR1 SGHRS and CDR2 YFSETQ. The V and J ends lost 4 bases and 5 bases, in that order; junction bases with no gene match: 10. This CDR3 has 16 amino acids. The chain's CDR3 is CASSLGTSGGVETQYF. The CDR3 DNA reads TGCGCCAGCAGCCTCGGGACTAGCGGAGGGGTGGAGACCCAGTACTTC.

The V and J genes are TRBV4-3 and TRBJ2-7, with D unresolved. Germline V gene lookup returns CDR1 LGHNA and CDR2 YSLEER. The CDR3 extends over 15 amino acids. Trimming removed 0 bases at V and 3 bases at J, with 12 bases between. CDR3 sequence (DNA): TGCGCCAGCAGCCAAGAGTGGCAGATCCACTACGAGCAGTACTTC. Its translation is CASSQEWQIHYEQYF.

There are a few counts of this clonotype. The V and J genes are TRBV6-5 and TRBJ1-3, with D hard to call. Per germline, CDR1 MNHEY and CDR2 SVGAGI. This CDR3 has 16 amino acids. Trimming cost V 2 bases and J 4 bases, with 15 bases left between them. The CDR3 DNA reads as TGTGCCAGCAGTTACAGCCCTGGGCACGGGGGAAACACCATATATTTT. Translated: CASSYSPGHGGNTIYF.

This clonotype has only a few counts. The chain carries TRBV5-1 and TRBJ1-6, with D perhaps TRBD1 (5 bases). Germline V CDR1 and CDR2: SGHRS, YFSETQ. With 1 base removed from V and 8 bases from J, the gap between germline ends came to 16 bases. The CDR3 sequence is 16 residues long. The DNA for the CDR3 is TGCGCCAGCAGCTTGTCCTTTGACAGAACCTATTCACCCCTCCACTTT. Translating it yields CASSLSFDRTYSPLHF.

This clonotype was seen ten or more times. The genes are TRBV5-1 and TRBJ1-6; 8 nucleotides agree with TRBD1. The germline CDR1 and CDR2 sequences are SGHRS and YFSETQ. This CDR3 has 15 residues. Trimming took 1 base from V and 7 from J; bases not matched to a gene: 4. This CDR3 is CASSLTGQVNSPLHF. In DNA, the CDR3 is TGCGCCAGCAGCTTGACGGGACAGGTCAATTCACCCCTCCACTTT.

This clonotype was counted only a few times. The chain is built from TRBV5-5 and TRBJ1-2, with 8 bases lining up with TRBD1. V lost 6 bases, J lost 4 bases, and 17 bases stayed unmatched. The CDR3 sequence is 17 residues long. In germline, CDR1 is SGHKS, CDR2 YYEKEE (reference sequence). Here the CDR3 DNA reads TGTGCCAGCACCCCCCCCGGACAGGGTTATTGGAGCTATGGCTACACCTTC. Its translation: CASTPPGQGYWSYGYTF.

This clonotype was counted only a few times. This rearrangement joins TRBV4-2 to TRBJ2-3; D may correspond to TRBD1 or TRBD2 (6 bases each). CDR1 LGHNA and CDR2 YNFKEQ come from the germline V gene. Trimming pared 4 bases from V and 5 bases from J, leaving 25 bases between. This CDR3 region has 18 residues. The CDR3 spells CASSPSTGLGGRGDTQYF. The CDR3 DNA follows: TGTGCCAGCAGCCCCTCAACAGGGCTGGGGGGCCGTGGAGATACGCAGTATTTT.

This clonotype was seen repeatedly, ten times or more. This CDR3 is CASSATGSYEQYF. The CDR3 bases are TGTGCCAGCAGCGCTACAGGGTCCTACGAGCAGTACTTC. The genes are TRBV3-1 and TRBJ2-7; a possible D gene is TRBD1 (6 bases). This CDR3 comprises 13 residues. Trimming pared 5 bases from V and 1 base from J, leaving 9 bases between. Per the germline V gene, CDR1 is LGHDT and CDR2 is YNNKEL (reference sequence).